This T cell receptor (beta chain) was sequenced in a study of beta chain features in type 1 diabetes. At the level of the study: Researchers looked at some 110 million sorted cells across all samples. Study-wide results and limits: Across all four CD4+ subsets, people with type 1 diabetes showed modestly shorter TCRB CDR3s. Sampled from patients, naive, central memory and Treg TCRB repertoires appeared more similar than those sampled from healthy donors.

Regarding this clone: Its antigen is still unknown.

There are 13 residues in the CDR3. CDR1 is SGHTA and CDR2 is FQGNSA in the germline V gene. V was shortened by 1 base and J by 7 bases, with 11 bases between the two germline ends. The authors reverse transcribed all of the isolated RNA, so sequencing captured expressed TCRB transcripts. Data came from immunoSEQ multiplex PCR; TCRdb stores just in-frame clones and leaves some out. Among 200,000 to 250,000 clones listed, around 68% were seen once. The specimen was naive CD4+ T cells from blood. The TCR originated in a man aged 25-45 years in good health. The genes are TRBV7-2 and TRBJ2-7, with D possibly TRBD2 on 6 matching bases. The chain's CDR3 is CASSLDAGREQYF. CDR3 DNA sequence: TGTGCCAGCAGCTTAGACGCGGGAAGGGAGCAGTACTTC.